This T cell receptor (beta chain) was recovered during a study of blood T cell repertoires in COVID-19. Overall study context: T cells, B-cell-depleted T cells, or PBMCs supplied cDNA or gDNA.

Germline assignment: CDR1 SQVTM and CDR2 ANQGSEA. The CDR3 contains 14 residues. V lost 7 bases to trimming and J lost 1 base; unmatched junction nucleotides: 4. In the original processing: Reference gene primer amplification gave nucleated cell count estimates. Measured with immunoSEQ multiplex PCR; TCRdb has only the in-frame clones, and not every one. Clonal size and the V and J genes are those of that table, whereas D and trimming came from the DNA. The table has approximately 400,000 clones, roughly four fifths seen once. In its sample, this clone was seen once. Sequenced: peripheral blood. V gene TRBV29-1 combines with J gene TRBJ2-3, with TRBD2 matching over 11 bases. The TCR comes from a human donor with acute or convalescent COVID-19. The donor label of this sample is uncertain. The CDR3 sequence is CSGQLAGGTDTQYF. The CDR3 DNA reads as TGCAGCGGCCAACTAGCGGGAGGCACAGATACGCAGTATTTT.